This T cell receptor (beta chain) stems from a study of cytomegalovirus exposure and HLA in healthy donors. The study's findings and limits: Among CMV-associated TCR beta chains, most appeared HLA-restricted in a later analysis. The study reported that TCR beta sequences accurately predicted HLA-A and HLA-B alleles in most subjects. Indistinguishable V segments, including TRBV6-2 and TRBV6-3, were excluded. Investigators reported fewer than 200 TCR beta chains as tied to cytomegalovirus.

This CDR3 comprises 19 residues. In germline, CDR1 is WNHNN, CDR2 SYGVQD (reference sequence). Trimming removed 3 bases from V and 0 bases from J, with 24 bases in between. In the PCR, 60 Vbeta and 13 Jbeta primers were used. Sequencing used immunoSEQ multiplex PCR; TCRdb keeps in-frame clones, though not all of them. The table includes approximately 220,000 clones, roughly 80% detected once. On this clone itself: Its target is not known.

Sequenced: PBMCs. V is TRBV10-1 and J is TRBJ2-7; D perhaps matches TRBD1 (6 bases). This TCR was recovered from a man aged 30-40 years in good health and CMV-seronegative. Here the CDR3 reads CASSEYSATTGSYSYEQYF. As DNA, the CDR3 is TGCGCCAGCAGTGAATATTCCGCAACAACAGGGTCATACTCCTACGAGCAGTACTTC.